What follows describes a single TCR beta chain. Its antigen is still unknown. Per-base qualities were not stored, and no clone one base away is much larger. This sample stems from a study of cytomegalovirus exposure and HLA in healthy donors (dated by TCRdb to between 2016 and 2019). Regarding the study in general: According to an earlier analysis of a few hundred of the donors, about 179 million T cells yielded over 100 million unique TCR beta sequences and approximately 300 Gb of sequence data. Around 320 gigabases of sequencing data and approximately 85 million unique TCR sequences were included in an early release covering around 600 HLA-typed donors. Donor age, sex, ethnicity and CMV serostatus were collected together with the repertoire data. A later analysis re-examined previously published TCR beta repertoires from more than 600 donors and added high-resolution HLA genotyping to investigate patterns of TCR occurrence. A later genetic analysis took genome-wide SNP genotypes for about 55% of the 666 donors and used that subset as a discovery cohort. A separate validation cohort of some 130 different subjects was used in addition to the 666-subject first cohort. Typing coverage varied by locus: about 629-630 donors for A, B, C, DRB1 and DQB1; more than 500 for DQA1; more than 600 for DPA1; 400 to 480 for DPB1. About five DR-DQ haplotypes were treated as single units for association and clustering because of strong linkage in the cohort. In the later analysis, no new phenotypic data were used to find candidate immune exposures; instead, reliance was placed on TCR beta sequences and their occurrence across donors. The study combined high-throughput TCR immunosequencing, statistical association of individual TCRs with disease status, and machine learning to predict cytomegalovirus infection status. Among the roughly 410 genotyped donors, around 81% belonged to the genetic ancestry cluster associated with self-reported Caucasian donors. All discovery cohort repertoires had been generated using a single sequencing platform. The T cell repertoires of 666 subjects were profiled by immunosequencing and related to cytomegalovirus serostatus. On average, roughly 250,000 unique TCR beta nucleotide sequences were sequenced per donor among fewer than 500 genotyped donors of the cohort, with 15% to 20% of those sequences being non-productive. An earlier analysis of 500 to 650 of the donors applied high-throughput TCR beta sequencing to assess whether each TCR beta V gene segment acted as functional or pseudogenic. The study aimed to test whether signatures of past pathogen exposure could be identified by cataloging public T cell receptors. HLA typing included class I and class II loci at four-digit resolution. General findings and caveats noted by the study authors: When HLA alleles, especially DR and DQ, strongly co-occurred, attributing TCR associations to individual alleles was difficult. The cohort was sequenced for TCR beta chains only, and without alpha or paired-chain data the features that could be detected were limited. The only immune exposure information available for the cohort was CMV serostatus. Linkage disequilibrium might explain the correlated functional status among segregating V segments, but an unknown experimental factor could not be ruled out. A later analysis found that HLA-associated TCR beta chains were more clonally expanded and had lower generation probabilities than equally common non-associated chains. The sequencing pipeline was judged likely to have produced a cluster of highly shared sequence variants as a technical artifact. Cytomegalovirus status was reported to be diagnosed by the classifier with high specificity and sensitivity in both the original and validation cohorts. In a later analysis, most CMV-associated TCR beta chains were found to appear HLA-restricted, with HLA associations seemingly driven largely by CMV exposure. A further reported finding was that TCR beta sequences accurately predicted the HLA-A and HLA-B alleles for most subjects in the first cohort. Because counts were too low, 15 to 20 rarely observed V segments, including chromosome 9 orphons, were left out of the earlier analysis of some 640 of the donors. A few of the identified cytomegalovirus-associated TCR beta chains were confirmed in vitro to be specific for cytomegalovirus antigens. A later analysis associated around 16,000 TCR beta sequences with specific HLA alleles at a false discovery rate of 0.05. According to a later analysis, parvovirus B19, influenza, CMV and Epstein-Barr virus appeared linked to several top co-occurrence clusters. The authors suggested that the approach could potentially be extended to other disease states and immunological phenotypes. The study gave a list of 150 to 200 TCR beta chains associated with cytomegalovirus. Presence/absence analyses assumed roughly uniform sequencing depth across donors, an assumption that may not hold. V-gene and J-gene trimming of TCR beta chains was associated with a missense DCLRE1C variant in a later genetic analysis, and the association was replicated in an independent cohort. Most TCR sequences were seen in very few donors, while some public TCRs were found in many individuals. In a later genetic analysis, fewer N-insertions in productive TCRs were reported among donors in an Asian-associated ancestry cluster than the roughly 670-donor mean. A later analysis found that TCR association rates varied across HLA loci, with DRB1 alleles showing the most associated TCRs and HLA-C alleles the fewest. Some IMGT-functional V segments, including TRBV6-2 and TRBV6-3, could not be told apart with the 87-base-pair reads, so those segments were excluded. Because HLA typing was missing for some donors at each locus, association tests included only the typed subset. An earlier analysis of some 560 of the donors showed that most TCR beta V segments appeared in productive rearrangements either about 90% or about 30% of the time, which broadly matched IMGT annotations.

Libraries were constructed by the immunoSEQ multiplex PCR assay. A mixture of 60 forward primers for TCR Vbeta segments and 13 reverse primers for TCR Jbeta segments was used in the multiplex PCR. Amplification of the CDR3 region of rearranged TCR beta genes was performed with a multiplex PCR assay on genomic DNA. Amplified TCR beta libraries were sequenced as 87-base-pair reads on the Illumina HiSeq System. The paper's data handling went like this. Across the 670 or so repertoires, a later analysis counted approximately 75 million unique TCR beta chains, around 11 million of which were shared by at least two donors. Raw reads were error-corrected and collapsed into unique sequences by a nearest-neighbor algorithm in which closely related sequences were merged to remove PCR and sequencing errors. To assign V, D and J gene segments, CDR3 sequences were aligned to IMGT reference sequences. For a sequence to be retained, a match of at least six nucleotides was required to both a V gene segment and a J gene segment. A rearrangement was called productive if the CDR3 had no stop codons and remained in frame with V and J, and every other rearrangement was called non-productive. Following IMGT convention, CDR3 was defined as the stretch from the second conserved V-encoded cysteine to the conserved J-encoded phenylalanine. The earlier analysis of 587 of the donors excluded sequences that lacked an unambiguous match to a single V gene segment. In an earlier analysis of 587 of the donors, V segments were called functional above 56.7% productive rearrangements and were called segregating when the between-donor standard deviation exceeded 5%. A statistical classification framework was built to diagnose cytomegalovirus status from the catalog of TCR beta chain sequences. In a later analysis, V and J genes were assigned by comparing TCR nucleotide sequences against IMGT/GENE-DB human TR gene sequences. The TCRdist pipeline was used in a later analysis to assign CDR3 sequences and most-parsimonious VDJ recombination scenarios. In a later analysis, each TCR beta chain was defined by its CDR3 amino acid sequence together with its V-gene family, and reads lacking a unique V-gene family were excluded. To address suspected cross-contamination and a sequencing artifact, a later analysis removed several hundred highly shared, low-generation-probability nucleotide sequences. In a later analysis, a clonal expansion index for each public chain was calculated from normalized within-repertoire ranks of inferred template counts. In a later analysis, generation probabilities were computed with a VDJ recombination model fitted to out-of-frame rearrangements, and the resulting probabilities were checked against IGoR. A later analysis scored TCR-TCR, TCR-HLA and TCR-CMV co-occurrence with hypergeometric tests, applying a repertoire-size bias correction to TCR pairs. False discovery rates were estimated in a later analysis by permuting HLA or CMV assignments 20 times. In a later analysis, co-occurring TCRs were grouped with DBSCAN, and TCRdist sequence similarity was added when clustering was performed within HLA-allele-positive subsets. Repertoires with fewer than 30,000 or more than 120,000 public chains, plus five repertoires with anomalous nucleotide sharing, were excluded from co-occurrence clustering. TCRdb carries this immuneACCESS record with in-frame sequences only. Its versions omit some clonotypes, under half of them owing to an unresolved V gene in the studies checked, with the rest unexplained. Clone size and V and J calls were adopted from that table, with D and trimming inferred from the DNA. The sample records about 100,000 clones, 80% to 90% of which are singletons. The top ten hold less than 1.5% of the sample.

The cohort was made up of 650 to 700 healthy bone marrow donors. All cohort members were sampled while nominally healthy, although unrecorded immune exposures were likely present. The donor tested CMV seronegative, placing the donor among the roughly 400 seronegative members of the cohort. A peripheral blood sample was provided by each donor, and peripheral blood mononuclear cells were used for TCR beta sequencing. Genomic DNA extraction from the blood cell samples was performed with the Qiagen DNeasy Blood Extraction Kit. The CDR3, from cysteine to phenylalanine, totals 14 residues. Only the CDR3 part of the read is kept: 42 bases, read in frame from the first base. According to the germline V gene, CDR1 reads SGDLS and CDR2 reads YYNGEE. V loses 2 bases of germline sequence and J loses 5 bases, and the interval between the two ends is 13 bases.

Sequencing was performed on PBMCs. The V and J genes are TRBV9 and TRBJ2-5; TRBD2 is a possible D gene, resting on 6 matching bases. The sequence was collected from a woman between 18 and 29 years old in good health and CMV-seronegative. The CDR3 region: CASSVGGRGETQYF. The DNA reads as follows: TGTGCCAGCAGCGTGGGTGGCCGGGGGGAGACCCAGTACTTC. The full variable domain, completed from the reference TRBV9 and TRBJ2-5 proteins outside the CDR3, reads DSGVTQTPKHLITATGQRVTLRCSPRSGDLSVYWYQQSLDQGLQFLIQYYNGEERAKGNILERFSAQQFPDLHSELNLSSLELGDSALYFCASSVGGRGETQYFGPGTRLLVL.